Sequencing of this T cell receptor beta chain was carried out in a study of blood T cell repertoires in COVID-19 (dated by TCRdb to about 2020). About the investigation overall: The collaborator samples originated in the United States, Italy and Spain and spanned the acute and convalescent phases of COVID-19. Nearly every sample came with metadata listing a de-identified subject ID, COVID-19 status, age in years and sex. Samples came from the ongoing ImmuneRACE study (first 160 participants) plus 1,254 subjects from 6 global collaborators. The material from the prospective study consisted of cDNA or gDNA derived from T cells, B-cell-depleted T cells, or PBMCs. The repertoires were released in a freely available public database meant as a resource for research on the immune response to SARS-CoV-2. Where available, HLA class I and class II types were obtained from metadata supplied by the sample provider rather than from assay-based typing. The dataset comprised deeply sampled blood TCRbeta repertoires from subjects exposed to, actively infected with, or recovered from COVID-19. Study-level results and caveats: The amount of clinical and demographic metadata varied by source and participant and was provided uncurated.

This clone was found many times. It lacks a known antigen. Base quality data are lacking; no much larger clone is found one base away. One collaborating source in Seattle enrolled patients during active infection and followed them longitudinally through the course of disease. Collaborating institutions collected whole blood in K2EDTA tubes following their own protocols. Collaborator samples were shipped for TCRbeta analysis as frozen whole blood, isolated PBMCs, or DNA extracted from either sample type. The germline V gene (reference sequence) gives CDR1 as LNHDA and CDR2 as SQIVND. The CDR3 holds 15 amino acids from the cysteine to the phenylalanine. Of the read, only the CDR3 DNA is kept; its 45 bases are in frame from base 1. V is clipped by 0 bases and J by 6 bases, and the sequence between their germline boundaries is 12 bases long. The immunoSEQ Assay, a bias-controlled multiplex PCR, was used to amplify TCRbeta CDR3 regions from genomic DNA. The authors processed their data as follows. The number of nucleated cells in each sample was estimated by amplification of reference gene primers within the assay. To quantify the absolute abundance of each unique TCRbeta CDR3 rearrangement, sequence reads were collapsed and filtered. For each sample, productive Simpson clonality was calculated as the square root of Simpson's diversity index over productive rearrangements. TCRdb obtained this table from immuneACCESS and retained in-frame rearrangements with V and J assigned. These tables miss some clones; where compared with another copy, unresolved V genes account for less than half of the shortfall, and the remainder is unexplained. That table supplies the V and J calls and clone size; D and trimming were determined from the DNA. The sample table lists hundreds of thousands of clones, around 88% of them with a count of one. Of the sample, roughly 6% is held by the ten largest clones.

The V and J genes are TRBV19 and TRBJ2-1; no D gene is confidently identified. This sequence was found in a young woman with COVID-19, enrolled during active disease. The specimen was peripheral blood. The CDR3 has the sequence CASSIDYGPRNEQFF. The nucleotide sequence is given as TGTGCCAGTAGTATAGATTATGGGCCTCGCAATGAGCAGTTCTTC.